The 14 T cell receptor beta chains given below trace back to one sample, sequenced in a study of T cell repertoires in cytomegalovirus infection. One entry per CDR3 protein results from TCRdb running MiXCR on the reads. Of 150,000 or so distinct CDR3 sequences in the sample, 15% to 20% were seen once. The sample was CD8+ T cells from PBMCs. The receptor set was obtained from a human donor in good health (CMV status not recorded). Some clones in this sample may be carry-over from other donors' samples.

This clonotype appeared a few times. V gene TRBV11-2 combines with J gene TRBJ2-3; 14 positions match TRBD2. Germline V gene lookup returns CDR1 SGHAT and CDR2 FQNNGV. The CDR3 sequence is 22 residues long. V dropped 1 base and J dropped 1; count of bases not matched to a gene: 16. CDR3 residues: CASSLGPSLGLAGVSGTDTQYF. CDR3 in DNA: TGTGCCAGCAGCTTAGGACCCTCCCTGGGACTAGCGGGAGTGTCGGGCACAGATACGCAGTATTTT.

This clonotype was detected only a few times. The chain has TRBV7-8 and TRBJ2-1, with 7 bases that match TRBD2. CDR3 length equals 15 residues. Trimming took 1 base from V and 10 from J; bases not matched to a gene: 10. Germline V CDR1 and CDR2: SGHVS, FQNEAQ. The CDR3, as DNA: TGTGCCAGCAGCTTAGGTACTAGCGCGACCGGGGAGCAGTTCTTC. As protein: CASSLGTSATGEQFF.

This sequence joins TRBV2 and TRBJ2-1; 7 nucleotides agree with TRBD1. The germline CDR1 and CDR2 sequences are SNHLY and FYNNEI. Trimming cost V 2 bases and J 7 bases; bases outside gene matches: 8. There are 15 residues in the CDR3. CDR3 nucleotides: TGTGCCAGCAGTGAATGGACAGGAGAACCGAATGAGCAGTTCTTC. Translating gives CASSEWTGEPNEQFF.

The CDR3 protein is CASSYLDRGHRNSPLHF. In DNA, the CDR3 is TGTGCCAGCAGCTACCTTGACAGGGGGCATCGAAATTCACCCCTCCACTTT. The gene calls are TRBV7-8 and TRBJ1-6, with 10 nucleotides matching TRBD1. The V gene's germline CDR1 is SGHVS and CDR2 FQNEAQ. Trimming cost V 4 bases and J 7 bases; bases outside gene matches: 10. CDR3 size: 17 residues.

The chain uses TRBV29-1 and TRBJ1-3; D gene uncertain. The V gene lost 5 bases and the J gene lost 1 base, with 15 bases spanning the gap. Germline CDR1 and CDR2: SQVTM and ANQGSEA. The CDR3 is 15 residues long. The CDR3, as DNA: TGCAGCGTTTTGAGTCCCCAAGGGTCTGGAAACACCATATATTTT. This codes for CSVLSPQGSGNTIYF.

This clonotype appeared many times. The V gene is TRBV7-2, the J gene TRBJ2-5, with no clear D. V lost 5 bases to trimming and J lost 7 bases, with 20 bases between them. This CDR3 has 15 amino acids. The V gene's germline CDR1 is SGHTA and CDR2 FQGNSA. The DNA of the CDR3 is TGTGCCAGCAGCGCCATCGCGGACGTAACGTGGACCCAGTACTTC. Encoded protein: CASSAIADVTWTQYF.

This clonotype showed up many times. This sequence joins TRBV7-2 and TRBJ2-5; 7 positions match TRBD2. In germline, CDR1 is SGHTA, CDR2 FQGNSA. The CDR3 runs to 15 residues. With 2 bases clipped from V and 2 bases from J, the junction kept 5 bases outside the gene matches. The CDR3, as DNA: TGTGCCAGCAGCTTAAACGGGGGGAAACAAGAGACCCAGTACTTC. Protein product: CASSLNGGKQETQYF.

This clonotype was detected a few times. DNA for the CDR3: TGTGCCAGCAGCTCCTCTGAGCAGTTCTTC. Protein sequence: CASSSSEQFF. The V and J genes are TRBV7-8 and TRBJ2-1; no definite D call. V dropped 4 bases and J dropped 9 bases, with 4 bases sitting between them. The length of the CDR3 is 10 residues. Looked up from germline, CDR1 is SGHVS and CDR2 is FQNEAQ.

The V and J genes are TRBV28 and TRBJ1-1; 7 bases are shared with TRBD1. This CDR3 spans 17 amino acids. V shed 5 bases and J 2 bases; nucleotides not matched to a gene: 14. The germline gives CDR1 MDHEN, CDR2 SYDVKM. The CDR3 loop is CASSVGDSLGINTEAFF. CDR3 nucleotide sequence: TGTGCCAGCAGTGTCGGGGACAGCCTGGGAATTAACACTGAAGCTTTCTTT.

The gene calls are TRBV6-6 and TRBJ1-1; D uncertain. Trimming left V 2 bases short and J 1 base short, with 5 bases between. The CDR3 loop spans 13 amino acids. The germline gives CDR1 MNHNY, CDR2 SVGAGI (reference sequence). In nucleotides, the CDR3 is TGTGCCAGCAGTTACACCAAGAACACTGAAGCTTTCTTT. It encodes CASSYTKNTEAFF.

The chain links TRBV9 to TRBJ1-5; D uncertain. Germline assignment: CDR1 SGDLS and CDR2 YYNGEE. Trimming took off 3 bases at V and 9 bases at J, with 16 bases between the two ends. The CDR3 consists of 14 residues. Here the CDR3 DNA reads TGTGCCAGCAGCGCGACTGATAACAGTTCGCCCCAGCATTTT. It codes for CASSATDNSSPQHF.

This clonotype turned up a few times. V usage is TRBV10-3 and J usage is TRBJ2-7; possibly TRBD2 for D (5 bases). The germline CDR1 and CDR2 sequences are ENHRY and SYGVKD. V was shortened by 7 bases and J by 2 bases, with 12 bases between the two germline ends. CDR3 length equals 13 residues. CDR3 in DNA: TGTGCCATCATCCACGACGGGACCTACGAGCAGTACTTC. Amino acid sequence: CAIIHDGTYEQYF.

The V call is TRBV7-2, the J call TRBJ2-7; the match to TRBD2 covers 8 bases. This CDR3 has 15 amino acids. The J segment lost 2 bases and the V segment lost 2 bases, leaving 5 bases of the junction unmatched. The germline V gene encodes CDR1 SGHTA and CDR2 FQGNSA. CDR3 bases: TGTGCCAGCAGCTTAACCCAGCGGGGGCCCTACGAGCAGTACTTC. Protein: CASSLTQRGPYEQYF.

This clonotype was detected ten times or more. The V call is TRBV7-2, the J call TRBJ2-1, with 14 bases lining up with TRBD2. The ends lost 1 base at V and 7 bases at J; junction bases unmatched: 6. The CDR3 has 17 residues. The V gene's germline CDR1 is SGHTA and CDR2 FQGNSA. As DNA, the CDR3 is TGTGCCAGCAGCTTAGGACGACTAGCGGGGGGGCGAAATGAGCAGTTCTTC. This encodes CASSLGRLAGGRNEQFF.